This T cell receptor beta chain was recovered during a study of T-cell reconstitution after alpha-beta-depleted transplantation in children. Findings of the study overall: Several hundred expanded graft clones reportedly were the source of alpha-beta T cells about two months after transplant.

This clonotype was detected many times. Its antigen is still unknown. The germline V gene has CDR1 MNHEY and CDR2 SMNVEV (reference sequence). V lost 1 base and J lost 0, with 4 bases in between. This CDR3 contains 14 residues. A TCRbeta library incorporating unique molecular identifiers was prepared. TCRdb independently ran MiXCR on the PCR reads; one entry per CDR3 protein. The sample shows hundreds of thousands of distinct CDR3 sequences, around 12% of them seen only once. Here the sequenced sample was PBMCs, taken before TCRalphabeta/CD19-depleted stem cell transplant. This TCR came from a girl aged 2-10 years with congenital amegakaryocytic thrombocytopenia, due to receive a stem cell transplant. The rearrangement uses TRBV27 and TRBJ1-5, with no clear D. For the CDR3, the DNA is TGTGCCAGCAGTTTATGGTATAGCAATCAGCCCCAGCATTTT. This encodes CASSLWYSNQPQHF.